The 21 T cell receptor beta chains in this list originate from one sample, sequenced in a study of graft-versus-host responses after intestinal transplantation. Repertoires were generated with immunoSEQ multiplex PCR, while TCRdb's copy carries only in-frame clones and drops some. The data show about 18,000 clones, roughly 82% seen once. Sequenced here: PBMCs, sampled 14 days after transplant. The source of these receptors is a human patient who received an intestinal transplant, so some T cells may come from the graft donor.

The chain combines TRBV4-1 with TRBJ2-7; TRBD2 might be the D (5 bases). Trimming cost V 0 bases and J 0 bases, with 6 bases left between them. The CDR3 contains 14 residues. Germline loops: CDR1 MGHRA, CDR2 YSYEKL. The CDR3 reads CASSQDRGSYEQYF. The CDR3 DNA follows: TGCGCCAGCAGCCAAGATCGGGGCTCCTACGAGCAGTACTTC.

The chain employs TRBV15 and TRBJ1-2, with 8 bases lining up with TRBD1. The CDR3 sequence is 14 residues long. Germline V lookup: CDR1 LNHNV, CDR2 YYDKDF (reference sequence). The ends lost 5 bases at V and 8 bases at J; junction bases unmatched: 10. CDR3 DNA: TGTGCCACCAGCTCTCCACAGGGGGGATGGGGCTACACCTTC. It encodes CATSSPQGGWGYTF.

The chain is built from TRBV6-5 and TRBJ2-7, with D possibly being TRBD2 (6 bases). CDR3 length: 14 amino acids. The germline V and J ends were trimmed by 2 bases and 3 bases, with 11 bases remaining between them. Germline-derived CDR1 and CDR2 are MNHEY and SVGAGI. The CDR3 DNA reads TGTGCCAGCAGTTACAGGGAAGCGGGCTACGAGCAGTACTTC. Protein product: CASSYREAGYEQYF.

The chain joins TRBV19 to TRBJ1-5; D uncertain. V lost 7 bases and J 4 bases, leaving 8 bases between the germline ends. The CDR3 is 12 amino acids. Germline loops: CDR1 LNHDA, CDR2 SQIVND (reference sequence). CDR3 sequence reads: CASNSGNQPQHF. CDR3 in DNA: TGTGCCAGTAACTCCGGTAATCAGCCCCAGCATTTT.

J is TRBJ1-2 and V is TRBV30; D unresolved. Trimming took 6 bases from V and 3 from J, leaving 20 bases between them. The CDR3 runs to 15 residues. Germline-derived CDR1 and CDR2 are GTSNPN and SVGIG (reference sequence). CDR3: CACLPSRPLDYGYTF. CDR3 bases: TGTGCCTGTCTGCCAAGCAGGCCATTGGACTATGGCTACACCTTC.

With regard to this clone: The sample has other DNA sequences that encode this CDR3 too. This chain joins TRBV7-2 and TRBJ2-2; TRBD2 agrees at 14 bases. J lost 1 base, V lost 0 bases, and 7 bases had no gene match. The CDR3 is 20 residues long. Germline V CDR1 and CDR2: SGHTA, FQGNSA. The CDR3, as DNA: TGTGCCAGCAGCTTAGCGATAGGACTAGCGGGGGGCGAGAACACCGGGGAGCTGTTTTTT. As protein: CASSLAIGLAGGENTGELFF. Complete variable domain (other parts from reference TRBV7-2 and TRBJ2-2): GAGVSQSPSNKVTEKGKDVELRCDPISGHTALYWYRQSLGQGLEFLIYFQGNSAPDKSGLPSDRFSAERTGGSVSTLTIQRTQQEDSAVYLCASSLAIGLAGGENTGELFFGEGSRLTVL.

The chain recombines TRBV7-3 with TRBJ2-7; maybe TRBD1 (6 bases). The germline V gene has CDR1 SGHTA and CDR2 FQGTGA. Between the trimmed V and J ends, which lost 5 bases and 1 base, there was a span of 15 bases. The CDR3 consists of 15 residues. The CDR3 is CASSERPGTSYEQYF. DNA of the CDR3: TGTGCCAGCAGCGAACGCCCCGGGACATCCTACGAGCAGTACTTC.

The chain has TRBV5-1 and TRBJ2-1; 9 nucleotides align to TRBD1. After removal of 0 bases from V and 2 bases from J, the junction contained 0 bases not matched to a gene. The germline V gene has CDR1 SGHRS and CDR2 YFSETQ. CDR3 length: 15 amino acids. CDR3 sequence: CASSLGDRAYNEQFF. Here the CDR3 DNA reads TGCGCCAGCAGCTTGGGGGACAGGGCCTACAATGAGCAGTTCTTC. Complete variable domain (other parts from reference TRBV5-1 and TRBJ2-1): KAGVTQTPRYLIKTRGQQVTLSCSPISGHRSVSWYQQTPGQGLQFLFEYFSETQRNKGNFPGRFSGRQFSNSRSEMNVSTLELGDSALYLCASSLGDRAYNEQFFGPGTRLTVL.

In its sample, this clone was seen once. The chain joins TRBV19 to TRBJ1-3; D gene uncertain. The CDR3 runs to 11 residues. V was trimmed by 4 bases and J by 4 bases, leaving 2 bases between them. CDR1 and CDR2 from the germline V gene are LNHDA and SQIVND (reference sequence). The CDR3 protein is CASSTGNTIYF. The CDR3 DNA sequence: TGTGCCAGTAGTACGGGAAACACCATATATTTT.

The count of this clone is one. The CDR3 DNA reads TGTGCCAGCAGCGCCCGACTAGCCCAAAGAACAGATACGCAGTATTTT. It codes for CASSARLAQRTDTQYF. This sequence joins TRBV9 and TRBJ2-3; 7 bases match TRBD2. The V gene end was trimmed by 3 bases and the J gene end by 3 bases; junction bases not matched to a gene: 10. Per the germline V gene, CDR1 is SGDLS and CDR2 is YYNGEE. There are 16 residues in the CDR3.

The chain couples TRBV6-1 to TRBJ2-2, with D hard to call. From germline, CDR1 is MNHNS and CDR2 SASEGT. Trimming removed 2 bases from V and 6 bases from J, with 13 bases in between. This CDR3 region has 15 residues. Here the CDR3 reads CASSESLGPAGELFF. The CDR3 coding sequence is TGTGCCAGCAGTGAAAGCCTAGGGCCTGCCGGGGAGCTGTTTTTT.

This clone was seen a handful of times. CDR3 DNA sequence: TGTGCCAGCAGCTTGGCCGGGCCCGAGCAGTACTTC. It encodes CASSLAGPEQYF. This chain joins TRBV5-6 and TRBJ2-7; unclear D gene. Germline assignment: CDR1 SGHDT and CDR2 YYEEEE. The V and J ends lost 0 bases and 6 bases respectively, with 7 bases between them. This CDR3 contains 12 residues.

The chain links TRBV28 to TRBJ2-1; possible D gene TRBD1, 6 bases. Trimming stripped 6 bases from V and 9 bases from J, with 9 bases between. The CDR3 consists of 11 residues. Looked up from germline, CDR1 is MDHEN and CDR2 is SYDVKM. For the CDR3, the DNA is TGTGCCAGCAGCACAGGGACTGAGCAGTTCTTC. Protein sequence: CASSTGTEQFF.

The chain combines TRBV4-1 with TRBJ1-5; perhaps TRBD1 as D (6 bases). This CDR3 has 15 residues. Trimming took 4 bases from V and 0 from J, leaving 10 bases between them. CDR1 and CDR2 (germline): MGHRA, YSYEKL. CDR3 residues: CASSPSRGSNQPQHF. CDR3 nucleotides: TGCGCCAGCAGCCCAAGCAGGGGTAGCAATCAGCCCCAGCATTTT.

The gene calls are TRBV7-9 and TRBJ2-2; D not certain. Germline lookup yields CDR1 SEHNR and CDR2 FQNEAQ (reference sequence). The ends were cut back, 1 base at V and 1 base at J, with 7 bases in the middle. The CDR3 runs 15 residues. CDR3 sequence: CASSLVLENTGELFF. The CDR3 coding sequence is TGTGCCAGCAGCTTAGTTCTAGAGAACACCGGGGAGCTGTTTTTT.

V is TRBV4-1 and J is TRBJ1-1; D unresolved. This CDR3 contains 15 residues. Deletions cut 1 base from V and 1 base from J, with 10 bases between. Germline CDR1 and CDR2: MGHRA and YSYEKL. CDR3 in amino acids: CASSQVPGWNTEAFF. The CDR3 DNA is TGCGCCAGCAGCCAAGTTCCGGGGTGGAACACTGAAGCTTTCTTT.

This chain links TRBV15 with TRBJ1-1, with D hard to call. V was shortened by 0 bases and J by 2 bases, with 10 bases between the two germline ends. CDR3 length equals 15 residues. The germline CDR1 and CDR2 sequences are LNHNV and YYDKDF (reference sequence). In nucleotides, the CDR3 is TGTGCCACCAGCAGAGAGAATGTAATCAACACTGAAGCTTTCTTT. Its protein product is CATSRENVINTEAFF.

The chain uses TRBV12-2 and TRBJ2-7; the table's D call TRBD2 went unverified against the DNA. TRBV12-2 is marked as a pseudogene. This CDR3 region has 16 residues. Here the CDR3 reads CASRYYSGGPPDEQYF. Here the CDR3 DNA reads TGTGCAAGTCGTTATTACTCGGGGGGCCCCCCGGACGAGCAGTACTTC.

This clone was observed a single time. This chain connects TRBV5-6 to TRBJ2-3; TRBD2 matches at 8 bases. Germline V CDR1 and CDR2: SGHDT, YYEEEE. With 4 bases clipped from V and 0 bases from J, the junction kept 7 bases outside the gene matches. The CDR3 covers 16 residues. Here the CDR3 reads CASSRRGGFSTDTQYF. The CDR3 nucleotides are TGTGCCAGCAGCCGTCGGGGGGGTTTTAGCACAGATACGCAGTATTTT.

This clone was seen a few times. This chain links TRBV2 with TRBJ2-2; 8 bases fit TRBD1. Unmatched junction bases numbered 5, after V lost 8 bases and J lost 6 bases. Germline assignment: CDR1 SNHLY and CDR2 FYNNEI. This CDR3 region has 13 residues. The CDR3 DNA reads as TGTGCCAGCTGGACAGGGCTTCCCGGGGAGCTGTTTTTT. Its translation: CASWTGLPGELFF.

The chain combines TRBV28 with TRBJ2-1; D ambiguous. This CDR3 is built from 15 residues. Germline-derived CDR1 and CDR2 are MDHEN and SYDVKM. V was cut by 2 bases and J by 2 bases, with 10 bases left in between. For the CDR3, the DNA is TGTGCCAGCAGTTTAGTTTTAGCCCCCTACAATGAGCAGTTCTTC. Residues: CASSLVLAPYNEQFF.